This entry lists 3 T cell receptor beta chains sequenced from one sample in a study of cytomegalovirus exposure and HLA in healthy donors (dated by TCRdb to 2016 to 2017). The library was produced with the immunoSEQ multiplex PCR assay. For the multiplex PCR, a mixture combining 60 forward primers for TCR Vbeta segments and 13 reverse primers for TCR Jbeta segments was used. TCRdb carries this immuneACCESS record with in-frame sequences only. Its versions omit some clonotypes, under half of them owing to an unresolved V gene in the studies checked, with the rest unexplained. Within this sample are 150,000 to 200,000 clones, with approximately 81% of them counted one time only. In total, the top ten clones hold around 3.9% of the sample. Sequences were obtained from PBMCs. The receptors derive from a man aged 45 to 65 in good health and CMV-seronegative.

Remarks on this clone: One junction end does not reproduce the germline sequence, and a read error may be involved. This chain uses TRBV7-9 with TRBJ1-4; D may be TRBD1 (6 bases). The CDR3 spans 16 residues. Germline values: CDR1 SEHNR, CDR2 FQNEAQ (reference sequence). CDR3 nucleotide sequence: TGTTCCAGCAGCTTAGGGGGGGGCAGTGACAGTGAAAAACTGTTTTTT. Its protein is CSSSLGGGSDSEKLFF. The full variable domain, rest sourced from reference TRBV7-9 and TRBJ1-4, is DTGVSQNPRHKITKRGQNVTFRCDPISEHNRLYWYRQTLGQGPEFLTYFQNEAQLEKSRLLSDRFSAERPKGSFSTLEIQRTEQGDSAMYLCSSSLGGGSDSEKLFFGSGTQLSVL.

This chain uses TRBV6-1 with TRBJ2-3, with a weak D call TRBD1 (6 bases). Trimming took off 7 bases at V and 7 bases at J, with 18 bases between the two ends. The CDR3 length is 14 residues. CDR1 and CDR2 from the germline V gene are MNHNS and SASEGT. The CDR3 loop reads CASILTGSQNTQYF. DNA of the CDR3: TGTGCCAGCATCCTAACAGGGTCTCAAAATACGCAGTATTTT.

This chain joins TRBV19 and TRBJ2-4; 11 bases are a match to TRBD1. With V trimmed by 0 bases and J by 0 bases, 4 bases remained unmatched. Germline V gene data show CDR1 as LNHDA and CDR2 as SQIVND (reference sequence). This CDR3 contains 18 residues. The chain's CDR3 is CASSIDSGTGGAKNIQYF. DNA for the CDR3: TGTGCCAGTAGTATAGATTCCGGGACAGGGGGAGCCAAAAACATTCAGTACTTC.